These 18 T cell receptor beta chains originate from one sample sequenced in a study of beta chain features in type 1 diabetes. No antigen is known for these receptors. Sequencing targeted expressed TCRB transcripts, as all isolated RNA had been reverse transcribed. Some clones are missing from TCRdb's copy, which holds only in-frame ones; the method was immunoSEQ multiplex PCR. Seen here are about 180,000 clones, 7.8% observed once, and the top ten hold approximately 0.85%. Findings and caveats of the study: TCRB CDR3 length was moderately but significantly reduced in all four CD4+ subsets of Type 1 diabetes patients.

Sequencing was performed on central memory CD4+ T cells from blood. These receptors originate from a woman between 40 and 55 years old with type 1 diabetes.

The genes are TRBV30 and TRBJ1-4; 9 bases agree with TRBD1. V lost 7 bases to trimming and J lost 8 bases; unmatched junction nucleotides: 5. This CDR3 comprises 12 residues. The germline V gene has CDR1 GTSNPN and CDR2 SVGIG (reference sequence). The CDR3 region is CASGQGREKLFF. In DNA, the CDR3 is TGTGCCTCGGGACAGGGAAGAGAAAAACTGTTTTTT.

The chain combines TRBV5-1 with TRBJ1-5, with D possibly being TRBD1 (5 bases). CDR1 is SGHRS and CDR2 is YFSETQ in the germline V gene. The CDR3 is made up of 13 amino acids. V was cut by 0 bases and J by 5 bases, with 6 bases left in between. CDR3 protein: CASSLGGDQPQHF. Here the CDR3 DNA reads TGCGCCAGCAGCTTGGGGGGCGATCAGCCCCAGCATTTT.

The gene calls are TRBV5-4 and TRBJ1-1; D call uncertain. The V and J ends lost 0 bases and 4 bases respectively, with 13 bases between them. Germline V CDR1 and CDR2: SGHNT, YYREEE (reference sequence). There are 15 residues in the CDR3. This CDR3 reads CASSLARGVATEAFF. The CDR3 region has the DNA TGTGCCAGCAGCTTGGCGAGAGGCGTGGCCACTGAAGCTTTCTTT. Combining the CDR3 with reference TRBV5-4 and TRBJ1-1 gives the whole variable domain ETGVTQSPTHLIKTRGQQVTLRCSSQSGHNTVSWYQQALGQGPQFIFQYYREEENGRGNFPPRFSGLQFPNYSSELNVNALELDDSALYLCASSLARGVATEAFFGQGTRLTVV.

The rearrangement links TRBV19 to TRBJ2-1; a possible D gene is TRBD2 (5 bases). The CDR3 length is 14 residues. Deletions cut 8 bases from V and 6 bases from J, with 17 bases between. Germline CDR1 reads LNHDA; CDR2 reads SQIVND (reference sequence). CDR3 loop: CASAWGDRRNEQFF. The CDR3 region has the DNA TGTGCCAGTGCGTGGGGAGACCGGCGCAATGAGCAGTTCTTC.

The genes are TRBV7-3 and TRBJ1-1, with D unresolved. Germline V gives CDR1 SGHTA, CDR2 FQGTGA. The CDR3 contains 14 residues. Trimming stripped 5 bases from V and 0 bases from J, with 10 bases between. In nucleotides, the CDR3 is TGTGCCAGCAGCCCTACCTGGTTGAACACTGAAGCTTTCTTT. Amino acid sequence: CASSPTWLNTEAFF.

V gene TRBV5-1 combines with J gene TRBJ2-7; 7 bases are a match to TRBD2. Germline V CDR1 and CDR2: SGHRS, YFSETQ. The J segment lost 0 bases and the V segment lost 0 bases, leaving 12 bases of the junction unmatched. There are 18 residues in the CDR3. In DNA, the CDR3 is TGCGCCAGCAGCTTGGGTCAGGCTTTGCGGGGGAGCTCCTACGAGCAGTACTTC. Translating gives CASSLGQALRGSSYEQYF.

This clone was recorded a few times. The V call is TRBV7-9, the J call TRBJ1-5; D is ambiguous. Looked up from germline, CDR1 is SEHNR and CDR2 is FQNEAQ (reference sequence). V gave up 3 bases and J gave up 7 bases, with 13 bases separating them. The CDR3 spans 14 residues. The CDR3 here is CASSFSPSGQPQHF. The CDR3 DNA sequence: TGTGCCAGCAGCTTTAGTCCCTCAGGACAGCCCCAGCATTTT. The full variable domain, in which reference TRBV7-9 and TRBJ1-5 provide the parts outside the CDR3, is DTGVSQNPRHKITKRGQNVTFRCDPISEHNRLYWYRQTLGQGPEFLTYFQNEAQLEKSRLLSDRFSAERPKGSFSTLEIQRTEQGDSAMYLCASSFSPSGQPQHFGDGTRLSIL.

V is TRBV6-1 and J is TRBJ2-1; 15 nucleotides line up with TRBD2. The CDR3 is 15 amino acids. Per germline, CDR1 MNHNS and CDR2 SASEGT. V was pared by 11 bases and J by 7 bases, with 9 bases of the junction left unmatched. This CDR3 is CASAGTSGRLNEQFF. CDR3 DNA sequence: TGTGCCTCAGCCGGGACTAGCGGGAGGTTGAATGAGCAGTTCTTC.

V is TRBV5-6 and J is TRBJ2-1, with 8 bases aligning to TRBD2. The germline V gene has CDR1 SGHDT and CDR2 YYEEEE. This CDR3 has 12 amino acids. The V segment lost 0 bases and the J segment 15 bases; nucleotides outside the gene matches: 5. CDR3 residues: CASSLDGRARFF. CDR3 in DNA: TGTGCCAGCAGCTTGGACGGGAGGGCTCGGTTCTTC.

This clone turned up a few times. The V gene is TRBV4-1, the J gene TRBJ2-1; the match to TRBD1 covers 8 bases. With V trimmed by 2 bases and J by 5 bases, 2 bases remained unmatched. This CDR3 comprises 14 residues. Germline loops: CDR1 MGHRA, CDR2 YSYEKL. For the CDR3, the DNA is TGCGCCAGCAGCCAACAGGGGGCCGACAATGAGCAGTTCTTC. Its protein is CASSQQGADNEQFF.

This sequence joins TRBV27 and TRBJ1-1, with TRBD1 identical over 7 bases. The CDR3 has 17 amino acids. With 4 bases clipped from V and 8 bases from J, the junction kept 19 bases outside the gene matches. Germline CDR1 is MNHEY and CDR2 is SMNVEV (reference sequence). CDR3 in amino acids: CASSSNLFKDRASEAFF. For the CDR3, the DNA is TGTGCCAGCAGTTCAAACCTCTTTAAAGACAGGGCCTCCGAAGCTTTCTTT.

CDR3 nucleotide sequence: TGTGCCAGCAGCGCCTCAGGGGCGGACACTGAAGCTTTCTTT. Amino acid sequence: CASSASGADTEAFF. The chain employs TRBV9 and TRBJ1-1; the D gene is possibly TRBD1 (6 bases). This CDR3 comprises 14 residues. V shed 3 bases and J shed 3 bases, with 12 bases lying between them. Germline V gene sequence: CDR1 SGDLS, CDR2 YYNGEE.

The chain recombines TRBV11-2 with TRBJ2-7; 12 bases fit TRBD1. V shed 4 bases, J shed 3 bases, and the junction held 4 bases outside the gene matches. The CDR3 is 15 residues long. The germline gives CDR1 SGHAT, CDR2 FQNNGV. The CDR3, as DNA: TGTGCCAGCAGCTCGGGGACAGGGGGCGGCTACGAGCAGTACTTC. It yields the protein CASSSGTGGGYEQYF.

Notes on this clone: The sample has other DNA sequences that encode this CDR3 too. The chain is built from TRBV29-1 and TRBJ2-7; perhaps TRBD1 as D (6 bases). This CDR3 comprises 11 residues. Germline V gene lookup returns CDR1 SQVTM and CDR2 ANQGSEA. Trimming took off 7 bases at V and 4 bases at J, with 11 bases between the two ends. CDR3 nucleotides: TGCAGCGGAGGACAGACGTACGAGCAGTACTTC. Translated, it gives CSGGQTYEQYF.

The J gene is TRBJ2-2, the V gene TRBV7-6; possibly TRBD2 for D (5 bases). V lost 8 bases and J 1 base, leaving 11 bases between the germline ends. The germline V gene encodes CDR1 SGHVS and CDR2 FNYEAQ. This CDR3 comprises 14 residues. The CDR3 DNA is TGTGCCAGCGGCCGAGGGCGGAACACCGGGGAGCTGTTTTTT. Translating gives CASGRGRNTGELFF.

The rearrangement joins TRBV27 to TRBJ2-1; TRBD1 aligns across 9 bases. The CDR3 covers 15 residues. V lost 2 bases, J lost 8 bases, and 7 bases stayed unmatched. Per germline, CDR1 MNHEY and CDR2 SMNVEV (reference sequence). CDR3 region: CASSLIRDRADEQFF. The CDR3 DNA sequence: TGTGCCAGCAGTTTAATCCGGGACAGGGCGGATGAGCAGTTCTTC.

This clone was counted a few times. The chain links TRBV7-2 to TRBJ1-6; TRBD1 agrees at 8 bases. Germline assignment: CDR1 SGHTA and CDR2 FQGNSA. V shed 5 bases and J 7 bases; nucleotides not matched to a gene: 7. This CDR3 has 15 amino acids. This CDR3 is CASSTRTGQNSPLHF. CDR3 bases: TGTGCCAGCAGCACTAGGACAGGGCAAAATTCACCCCTCCACTTT.

The chain has TRBV9 and TRBJ2-7; no reliable D call. CDR1 is SGDLS, CDR2 YYNGEE, per germline. This CDR3 region has 9 residues. V was pared by 3 bases and J by 12 bases, with 7 bases between. The CDR3 loop is CASSALGYF. Written as DNA, the CDR3 is TGTGCCAGCAGCGCCCTAGGGTACTTC.